These 7 T cell receptor beta chains were all obtained from the same sample, sequenced in a study of cytomegalovirus exposure and HLA in healthy donors (dated by TCRdb to 2017 to 2019). The library came from the immunoSEQ multiplex PCR assay. For the multiplex PCR, a mixture combining 60 forward primers for TCR Vbeta segments and 13 reverse primers for TCR Jbeta segments was used. TCRdb mirrors the immuneACCESS table, restricted to in-frame sequences. Some clones are absent from its copies; in checked studies, under half trace to an unresolved V gene, and the reason for the others is unknown. Within this sample are about 170,000 clones, with about 85% of them counted one time only. The top ten clones comprise about 2.7% of the sample. The material sequenced was PBMCs. These TCRs come from a man aged 25-45 years in good health and CMV-seropositive.

The rearrangement joins TRBV5-4 to TRBJ1-4; D not certain. Trimming pared 7 bases from V and 4 bases from J, leaving 11 bases between. Germline CDR1 SGHNT, CDR2 YYREEE (reference sequence). The CDR3 is made up of 13 amino acids. CDR3 sequence: CASRPEINEKLFF. As DNA, the CDR3 is TGTGCCAGCCGACCGGAGATTAATGAAAAACTGTTTTTT.

V gene TRBV27 combines with J gene TRBJ2-1; 11 positions match TRBD2. Germline V CDR1 and CDR2: MNHEY, SMNVEV (reference sequence). After removal of 3 bases from V and 4 bases from J, the junction contained 2 bases not matched to a gene. The CDR3 contains 15 residues. The CDR3 loop reads CASSLIAGGYNEQFF. CDR3 nucleotides: TGTGCCAGCAGTTTGATAGCGGGAGGGTACAATGAGCAGTTCTTC.

This clone turned up a few times. The gene calls are TRBV5-6 and TRBJ1-4, with D unclear. Looked up from germline, CDR1 is SGHDT and CDR2 is YYEEEE. The CDR3 is 15 amino acids. Between the trimmed V and J ends, which lost 3 bases and 4 bases, there was a span of 13 bases. As DNA, the CDR3 is TGTGCCAGCAGCTCGGTTAGCCGACGTAATGAAAAACTGTTTTTT. Encoded protein: CASSSVSRRNEKLFF.

The V call is TRBV6-5, the J call TRBJ1-2; D may be TRBD1 (6 bases). The germline V gene encodes CDR1 MNHEY and CDR2 SVGAGI. V was pared by 6 bases and J by 12 bases, with 26 bases between. CDR3 length: 15 amino acids. The CDR3 region has the DNA TGTGCCAGCAGACAACAGGGCCGACATGCAGGGTTCCACACCTTC. Encoded protein: CASRQQGRHAGFHTF.

The chain recombines TRBV13 with TRBJ2-1; 9 bases map to TRBD2. Germline CDR1 reads PRHDT; CDR2 reads FYEKMQ (reference sequence). The V and J ends lost 4 bases and 6 bases, in that order; junction bases with no gene match: 10. This CDR3 comprises 16 residues. CDR3 sequence (DNA): TGTGCCAGCAGCTCCATGATCCTAGCGGGATCCAATGAGCAGTTCTTC. Translated, it gives CASSSMILAGSNEQFF.

CDR3 nucleotides: TGTGCCAGCACTCCCCCCAGGACCGGGGAGCTGTTTTTT. Residues: CASTPPRTGELFF. The genes are TRBV11-3 and TRBJ2-2; D remains ambiguous. The V gene's germline CDR1 is SGHNT and CDR2 YENEEA. V shed 7 bases and J shed 5 bases, with 11 bases lying between them. CDR3 length: 13 residues.

A note on this clone: This sample includes further DNA sequences coding for the same CDR3. This chain uses TRBV15 with TRBJ2-5; 11 nucleotides line up with TRBD2. CDR1 LNHNV and CDR2 YYDKDF come from the germline V gene (reference sequence). The CDR3 contains 15 residues. The V gene end was trimmed by 0 bases and the J gene end by 5 bases; junction bases not matched to a gene: 2. The CDR3 protein is CATSRDLAGGETQYF. The DNA of the CDR3 is TGTGCCACCAGCAGAGATCTAGCGGGAGGTGAGACCCAGTACTTC.